This TCR beta chain was retrieved from a study of blood T cell repertoires in COVID-19 (dated by TCRdb to the early 2020s). With respect to the entire study: Samples covering the acute and convalescent phases of COVID-19 were provided by collaborators in the United States, Italy and Spain. The prospective study material was composed of cDNA or gDNA derived from T cells, B-cell-depleted T cells, or PBMCs. Subjects who had been exposed to COVID-19, were actively infected with it, or had recovered from it provided the deeply sampled blood TCRbeta repertoires that made up the dataset. The repertoires were released in a freely available public database intended as a resource for research on the immune response to SARS-CoV-2. Samples came from the ongoing ImmuneRACE study (first 160 participants) plus 1,254 subjects from 6 global collaborators. Sample metadata almost always included a de-identified subject ID, COVID-19 status, age in years and sex. Where available, HLA class I and class II types were obtained from metadata supplied by the sample provider rather than from assay-based typing.

Remarks on this clone: The target of this receptor is not known. No base quality information exists; no much larger clone differs at one position.

On the study overall, not on this receptor specifically: The quantity of clinical and demographic metadata differed by source and by participant and was supplied without curation.

The collaborating institutions used their own protocols to collect whole blood in K2EDTA tubes. For TCRbeta analysis, collaborator samples were shipped as frozen whole blood, as isolated PBMCs, or as DNA extracted from either sample type. The germline V gene (reference sequence) provides CDR1 SGHNT and CDR2 YYREEE. Spanning cysteine to phenylalanine, the CDR3 consists of 13 amino acids. Only the CDR3 DNA is retained, 39 bases long and in frame from the first base. Relative to germline, V is missing 3 bases and J is missing 4 bases, with 2 bases of the junction outside any gene match. The immunoSEQ Assay, a bias-controlled multiplex PCR, was used to amplify TCRbeta CDR3 regions from genomic DNA. Processing in the source paper ran as follows. Within the assay, amplification of reference gene primers was used to estimate how many nucleated cells each sample contained. To quantify the absolute abundance of each unique TCRbeta CDR3 rearrangement, sequence reads were collapsed and filtered. For each sample, productive Simpson clonality was calculated as the square root of Simpson's diversity index over productive rearrangements. Held by TCRdb, this immuneACCESS table contains in-frame sequences only and omits some clones. Under half of the omission traces to an unresolved V gene where checked; the cause of the rest is unknown. D and trimming were read from the DNA, whereas the V and J calls and clone size are those reported in that table. This sample is represented by approximately 34,000 clones; approximately 89% of them were singletons. The top ten clonotypes cover under 4.5% of the sample.

This sequence uses TRBV5-4 and TRBJ1-2; 8 bases in between match TRBD1. This sequence originates from a man in his 60s with acute or convalescent COVID-19. What was sequenced was peripheral blood. The sequenced DNA is TGTGCCAGCAGCTGGGACAGGTCCTATGGCTACACCTTC. Translation gives CASSWDRSYGYTF.